Below, one T cell receptor (beta chain) is given with its context. The antigen remains unidentified. Sequencing targeted TCR beta in T cells from blood (CD8+ and CD4+). About 0.45 to 1 ug RNA was reverse transcribed with random hexamers. Each CDR3 protein gets one entry after TCRdb re-called the immunoSEQ multiplex PCR reads with MiXCR. The sample records roughly 190,000 distinct CDR3 sequences, around 95% being singletons. Unmatched junction bases numbered 6, after V lost 3 bases and J lost 6 bases. Per germline, CDR1 SGHRS and CDR2 YFSETQ. The CDR3 length is 15 residues. These data come from a study of CD8 T cells in Susac syndrome. Study summary: At the time of blood draw, patients with Susac syndrome were therapy-naive, receiving corticosteroids, or receiving intravenous immunoglobulin alone.

General study results and limits: The Susac syndrome CD4+ T cell repertoires displayed no clonal expansion.

The V call is TRBV5-1, the J call TRBJ2-1; 10 positions agree with TRBD1. This clonotype was sampled from a human donor with Susac syndrome. The sample consisted of CD4+ T cells from PBMCs. The DNA of the CDR3 is TGCGCCAGCAGCTCCGGGACAGGGGTTGGCAATGAGCAGTTCTTC. Residues: CASSSGTGVGNEQFF. The entire variable domain, with the rest obtained from reference TRBV5-1 and TRBJ2-1, is as follows: KAGVTQTPRYLIKTRGQQVTLSCSPISGHRSVSWYQQTPGQGLQFLFEYFSETQRNKGNFPGRFSGRQFSNSRSEMNVSTLELGDSALYLCASSSGTGVGNEQFFGPGTRLTVL.